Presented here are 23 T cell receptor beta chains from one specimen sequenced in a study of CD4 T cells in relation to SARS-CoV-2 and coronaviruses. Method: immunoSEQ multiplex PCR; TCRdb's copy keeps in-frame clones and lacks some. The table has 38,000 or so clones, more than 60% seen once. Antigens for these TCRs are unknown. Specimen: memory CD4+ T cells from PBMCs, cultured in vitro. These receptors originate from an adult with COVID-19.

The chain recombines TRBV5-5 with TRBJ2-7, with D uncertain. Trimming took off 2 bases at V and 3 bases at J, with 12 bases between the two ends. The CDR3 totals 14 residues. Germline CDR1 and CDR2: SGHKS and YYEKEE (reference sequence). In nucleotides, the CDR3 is TGTGCCAGCAGCTTTGGTCGAGTCGGCTACGAGCAGTACTTC. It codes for CASSFGRVGYEQYF.

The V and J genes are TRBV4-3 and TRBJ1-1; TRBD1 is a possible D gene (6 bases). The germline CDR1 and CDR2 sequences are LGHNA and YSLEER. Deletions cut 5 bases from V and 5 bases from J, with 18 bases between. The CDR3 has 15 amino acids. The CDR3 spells CASSSRGGGQTEAFF. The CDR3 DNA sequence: TGCGCCAGCAGCTCGCGGGGAGGGGGTCAAACTGAAGCTTTCTTT.

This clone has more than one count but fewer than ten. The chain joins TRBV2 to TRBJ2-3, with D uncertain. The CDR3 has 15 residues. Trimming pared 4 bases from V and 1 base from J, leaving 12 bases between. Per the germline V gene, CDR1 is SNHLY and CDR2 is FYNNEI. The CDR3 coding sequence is TGTGCCAGCAGTGCACTCAATGGGGGCACAGATACGCAGTATTTT. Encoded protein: CASSALNGGTDTQYF.

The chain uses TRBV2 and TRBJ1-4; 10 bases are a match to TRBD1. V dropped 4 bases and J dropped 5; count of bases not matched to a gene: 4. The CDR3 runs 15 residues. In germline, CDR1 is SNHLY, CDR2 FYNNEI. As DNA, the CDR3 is TGTGCCAGCAGTGTCGACAGGGGGCCGAATGAAAAACTGTTTTTT. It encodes CASSVDRGPNEKLFF.

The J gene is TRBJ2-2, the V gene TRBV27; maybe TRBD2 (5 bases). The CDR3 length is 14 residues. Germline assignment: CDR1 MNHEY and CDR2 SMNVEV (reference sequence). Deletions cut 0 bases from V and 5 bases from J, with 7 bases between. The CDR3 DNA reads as TGTGCCAGCAGTTTATCGTGGAGGACCGGGGAGCTGTTTTTT. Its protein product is CASSLSWRTGELFF.

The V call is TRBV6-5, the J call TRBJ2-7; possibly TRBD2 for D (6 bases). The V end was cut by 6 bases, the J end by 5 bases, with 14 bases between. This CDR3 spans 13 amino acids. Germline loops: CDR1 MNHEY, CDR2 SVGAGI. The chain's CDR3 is CASRKPGAHEQYF. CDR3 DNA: TGTGCCAGCAGGAAGCCGGGAGCCCACGAGCAGTACTTC.

Here the CDR3 reads CASSLRPPGLAGNEQFF. Written as DNA, the CDR3 is TGTGCCAGCAGCTTACGCCCACCGGGACTAGCTGGCAATGAGCAGTTCTTC. V gene TRBV7-6 combines with J gene TRBJ2-1; 9 nucleotides agree with TRBD2. Losses at the gene ends were 2 bases for V and 6 bases for J; bases not matched to a gene: 11. The CDR3 is 17 residues long. Germline V gene sequence: CDR1 SGHVS, CDR2 FNYEAQ.

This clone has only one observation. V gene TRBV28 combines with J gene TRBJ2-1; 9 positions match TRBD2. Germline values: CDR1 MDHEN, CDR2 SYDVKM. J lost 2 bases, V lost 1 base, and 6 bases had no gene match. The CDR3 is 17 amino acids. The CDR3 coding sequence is TGTGCCAGCAGTTTATTGAGACTAGCGGATACCTACAATGAGCAGTTCTTC. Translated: CASSLLRLADTYNEQFF.

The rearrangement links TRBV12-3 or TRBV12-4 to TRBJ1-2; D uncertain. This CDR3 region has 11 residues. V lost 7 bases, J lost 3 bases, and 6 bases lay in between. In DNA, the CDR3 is TGTGCCAGCACCGGGGACTATGGCTACACCTTC. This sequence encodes CASTGDYGYTF.

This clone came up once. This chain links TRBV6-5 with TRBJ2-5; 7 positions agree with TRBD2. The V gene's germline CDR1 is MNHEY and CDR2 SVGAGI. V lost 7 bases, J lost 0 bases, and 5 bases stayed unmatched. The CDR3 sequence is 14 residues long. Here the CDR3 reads CASMTSRNQETQYF. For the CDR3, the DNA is TGTGCCAGCATGACTAGCCGAAACCAAGAGACCCAGTACTTC.

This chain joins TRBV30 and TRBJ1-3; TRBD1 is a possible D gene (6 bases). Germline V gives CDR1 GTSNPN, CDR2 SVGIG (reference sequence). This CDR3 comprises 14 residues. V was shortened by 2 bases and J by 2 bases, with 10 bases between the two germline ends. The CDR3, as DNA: TGTGCCTGGAGTTACGGACAGACTGGAAACACCATATATTTT. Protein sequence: CAWSYGQTGNTIYF.

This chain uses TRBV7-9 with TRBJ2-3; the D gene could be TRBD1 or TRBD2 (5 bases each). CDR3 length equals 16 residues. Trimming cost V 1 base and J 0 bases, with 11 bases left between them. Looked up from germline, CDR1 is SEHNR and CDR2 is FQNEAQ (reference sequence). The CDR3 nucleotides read TGTGCCAGCAGCTTAGATCGTGGGGGTAGCACAGATACGCAGTATTTT. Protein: CASSLDRGGSTDTQYF.

The CDR3 DNA reads as TGTGCCAGCTCACCGGAACAGAGAGCTAAAGATACGCAGTATTTT. Translated, it gives CASSPEQRAKDTQYF. The chain employs TRBV18 and TRBJ2-3; D is uncertain. The CDR3 spans 15 residues. CDR1 is KGHSH, CDR2 LQKENI, per germline. V lost 3 bases and J 5 bases, leaving 15 bases between the germline ends.

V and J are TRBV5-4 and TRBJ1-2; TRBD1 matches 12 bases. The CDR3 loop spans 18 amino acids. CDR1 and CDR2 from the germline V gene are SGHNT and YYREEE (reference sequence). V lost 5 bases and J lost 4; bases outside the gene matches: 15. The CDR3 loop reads CASSQTGTGGILGYGYTF. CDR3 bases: TGTGCCAGCAGTCAAACCGGGACAGGGGGCATTCTAGGCTATGGCTACACCTTC.

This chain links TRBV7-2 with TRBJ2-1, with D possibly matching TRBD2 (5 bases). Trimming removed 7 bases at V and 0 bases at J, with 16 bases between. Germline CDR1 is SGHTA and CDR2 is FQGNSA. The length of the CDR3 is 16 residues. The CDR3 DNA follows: TGTGCCAGCAACCACGCTGCGACTACCTCCTACAATGAGCAGTTCTTC. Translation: CASNHAATTSYNEQFF. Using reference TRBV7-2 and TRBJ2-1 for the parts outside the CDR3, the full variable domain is GAGVSQSPSNKVTEKGKDVELRCDPISGHTALYWYRQSLGQGLEFLIYFQGNSAPDKSGLPSDRFSAERTGGSVSTLTIQRTQQEDSAVYLCASNHAATTSYNEQFFGPGTRLTVL.

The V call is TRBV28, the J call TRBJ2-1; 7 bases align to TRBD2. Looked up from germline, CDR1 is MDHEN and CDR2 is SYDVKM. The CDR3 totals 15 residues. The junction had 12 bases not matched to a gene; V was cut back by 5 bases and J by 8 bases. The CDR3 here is CASSAMWRESDEQFF. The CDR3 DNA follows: TGTGCCAGCAGTGCCATGTGGCGGGAGAGTGATGAGCAGTTCTTC.

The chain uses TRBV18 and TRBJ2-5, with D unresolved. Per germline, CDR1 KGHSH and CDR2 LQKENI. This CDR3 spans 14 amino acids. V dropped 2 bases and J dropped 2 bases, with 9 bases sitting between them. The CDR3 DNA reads TGTGCCAGCTCACCAATGGGAATACAAGAGACCCAGTACTTC. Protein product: CASSPMGIQETQYF.

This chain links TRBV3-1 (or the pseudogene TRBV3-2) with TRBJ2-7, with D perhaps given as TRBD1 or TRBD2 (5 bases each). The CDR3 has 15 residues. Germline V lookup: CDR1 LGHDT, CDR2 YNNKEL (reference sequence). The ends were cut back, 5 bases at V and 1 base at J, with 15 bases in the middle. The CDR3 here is CASSKRGHGSYEQYF. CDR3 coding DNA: TGTGCCAGCAGCAAGAGGGGCCACGGGTCCTACGAGCAGTACTTC.

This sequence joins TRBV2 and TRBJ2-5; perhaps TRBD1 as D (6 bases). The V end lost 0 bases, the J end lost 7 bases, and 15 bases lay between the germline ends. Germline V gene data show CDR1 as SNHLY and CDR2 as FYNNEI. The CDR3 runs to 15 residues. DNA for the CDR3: TGTGCCAGCAGTGAAGCGACAGGTGTCCGGGGGACCCAGTACTTC. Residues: CASSEATGVRGTQYF. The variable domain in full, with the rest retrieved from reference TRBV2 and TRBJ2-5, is EPEVTQTPSHQVTQMGQEVILRCVPISNHLYFYWYRQILGQKVEFLVSFYNNEISEKSEIFDDQFSVERPDGSNFTLKIRSTKLEDSAMYFCASSEATGVRGTQYFGPGTRLLVL.

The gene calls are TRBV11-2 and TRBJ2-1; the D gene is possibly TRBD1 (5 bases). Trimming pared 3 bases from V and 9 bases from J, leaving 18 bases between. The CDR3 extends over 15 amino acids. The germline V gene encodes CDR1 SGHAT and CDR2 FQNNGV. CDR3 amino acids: CASSLYRRGNTEQFF. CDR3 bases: TGTGCCAGCAGCTTGTATAGAAGGGGTAATACTGAGCAGTTCTTC. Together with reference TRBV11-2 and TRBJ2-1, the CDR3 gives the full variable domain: EAGVAQSPRYKIIEKRQSVAFWCNPISGHATLYWYQQILGQGPKLLIQFQNNGVVDDSQLPKDRFSAERLKGVDSTLKIQPAKLEDSAVYLCASSLYRRGNTEQFFGPGTRLTVL.

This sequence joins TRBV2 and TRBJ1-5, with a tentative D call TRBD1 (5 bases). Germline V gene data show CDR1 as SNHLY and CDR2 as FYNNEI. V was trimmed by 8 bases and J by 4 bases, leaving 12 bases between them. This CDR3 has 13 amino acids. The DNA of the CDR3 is TGTGCCAGCGCACAGGACATTAATCAGCCCCAGCATTTT. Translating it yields CASAQDINQPQHF.

Here the CDR3 reads CAWSLGQGWADTQYF. The CDR3 nucleotides are TGTGCCTGGAGCCTTGGCCAGGGATGGGCAGATACGCAGTATTTT. The chain has TRBV30 and TRBJ2-3, with a weak D call TRBD1 (5 bases). This CDR3 comprises 15 residues. The germline gives CDR1 GTSNPN, CDR2 SVGIG (reference sequence). Trimming removed 3 bases at V and 4 bases at J, with 17 bases between. The full variable domain, rest sourced from reference TRBV30 and TRBJ2-3, is SQTIHQWPATLVQPVGSPLSLECTVEGTSNPNLYWYRQAAGRGLQLLFYSVGIGQISSEVPQNLSASRPQDRQFILSSKKLLLSDSGFYLCAWSLGQGWADTQYFGPGTRLTVL.

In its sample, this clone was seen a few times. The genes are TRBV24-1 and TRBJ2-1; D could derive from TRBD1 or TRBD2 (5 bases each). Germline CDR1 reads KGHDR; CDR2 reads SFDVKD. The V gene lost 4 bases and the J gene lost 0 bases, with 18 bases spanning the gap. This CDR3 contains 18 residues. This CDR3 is CATSDTLRGLSSYNEQFF. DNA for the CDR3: TGTGCCACCAGTGACACCCTACGGGGCTTGAGCTCCTACAATGAGCAGTTCTTC.